The 10 T cell receptor beta chains given below trace back to one sample, sequenced in a study of PD-1 blockade in classical Hodgkin lymphoma. Every single patient, without exception, relapsed after autologous stem cell transplantation, and brentuximab vedotin exposure varied. TCRdb keeps only in-frame clones here, not all; method: immunoSEQ multiplex PCR. The sample holds approximately 65,000 clones, 70% to 90% seen once. The sample here was peripheral blood mononuclear cells (PBMCs), taken at baseline. The receptor set was obtained from a human donor with classical Hodgkin lymphoma.

This clone has a single count. The chain couples TRBV14 to TRBJ2-5; TRBD1 aligns across 7 bases. Germline trimming cut 4 bases from V and 3 bases from J; bases unmatched to any gene: 5. CDR3 length: 14 residues. Germline assignment: CDR1 SGHDN and CDR2 FVKESK. The CDR3 DNA follows: TGTGCCAGCAGCCGTCGACAGGGAAAAGAGACCCAGTACTTC. Protein: CASSRRQGKETQYF.

The CDR3 region has the DNA TGTGCCAGCAGTCGGGCGATACAGGGGGCTGAAAAACTGTTTTTT. It specifies CASSRAIQGAEKLFF. The chain has TRBV6-6 and TRBJ1-4, with 9 bases identical to TRBD1. The V gene end was trimmed by 5 bases and the J gene end by 7 bases; junction bases not matched to a gene: 8. This CDR3 is built from 15 residues. CDR1 and CDR2 from the germline V gene are MNHNY and SVGAGI (reference sequence).

This chain uses TRBV30 with TRBJ2-5; 9 nucleotides agree with TRBD1. The CDR3 consists of 14 residues. Losses at the gene ends were 2 bases for V and 5 bases for J; bases not matched to a gene: 6. CDR1 is GTSNPN, CDR2 SVGIG, per germline (reference sequence). The CDR3, as DNA: TGTGCCTGGAGTTGGGGGACAGGGAGGGAGACCCAGTACTTC. Protein: CAWSWGTGRETQYF.

The chain links TRBV4-3 to TRBJ1-5, with D unresolved. V lost 3 bases and J lost 0, with 6 bases in between. CDR3 length: 14 amino acids. Germline V gives CDR1 LGHNA, CDR2 YSLEER. The chain's CDR3 is CASSQDFSNQPQHF. In nucleotides, the CDR3 is TGCGCCAGCAGCCAGGACTTTAGCAATCAGCCCCAGCATTTT.

This clone was detected once. The chain has TRBV7-2 and TRBJ2-1, with TRBD2 matching over 7 bases. Germline trimming cut 5 bases from V and 0 bases from J; bases unmatched to any gene: 10. The CDR3 sequence is 17 residues long. Germline V CDR1 and CDR2: SGHTA, FQGNSA. The CDR3 reads CASSRRLAPSSYNEQFF. The CDR3 DNA follows: TGTGCCAGCAGCCGCCGACTAGCCCCTAGCTCCTACAATGAGCAGTTCTTC.

The chain employs TRBV6-6 and TRBJ2-7, with 8 nucleotides matching TRBD2. The CDR3 totals 13 residues. From germline, CDR1 is MNHNY and CDR2 SVGAGI (reference sequence). V lost 5 bases and J lost 6; bases outside the gene matches: 6. The CDR3 protein is CASSPPGGSEQYF. CDR3 coding DNA: TGTGCCAGCAGTCCCCCGGGGGGGTCCGAGCAGTACTTC.

The J gene is TRBJ1-2, the V gene TRBV29-1; D remains unclear. V was cut by 3 bases and J by 0 bases, with 23 bases left in between. The CDR3 has 18 amino acids. Germline CDR1 is SQVTM and CDR2 is ANQGSEA. The CDR3 DNA sequence: TGCAGCGTTGAGAGGCGTTGGGGTAGCGCAGGAGCTAACTATGGCTACACCTTC. This translates into CSVERRWGSAGANYGYTF. The full variable domain, its missing parts supplied by reference TRBV29-1 and TRBJ1-2, is SAVISQKPSRDICQRGTSLTIQCQVDSQVTMMFWYRQQPGQSLTLIATANQGSEATYESGFVIDKFPISRPNLTFSTLTVSNMSPEDSSIYLCSVERRWGSAGANYGYTFGSGTRLTVV.

The chain employs TRBV7-9 and TRBJ1-2, with TRBD1 matching 9 bases. Per the germline V gene, CDR1 is SEHNR and CDR2 is FQNEAQ (reference sequence). Trimming at V came to 5 bases and at J to 6 bases, leaving 7 bases not matched to a gene. The CDR3 is 14 amino acids. In nucleotides, the CDR3 is TGTGCCAGCAGCGAACAGGGGGCCATGGATGGCTACACCTTC. This codes for CASSEQGAMDGYTF. Looking up the rest from reference TRBV7-9 and TRBJ1-2 gives the full variable domain: DTGVSQNPRHKITKRGQNVTFRCDPISEHNRLYWYRQTLGQGPEFLTYFQNEAQLEKSRLLSDRFSAERPKGSFSTLEIQRTEQGDSAMYLCASSEQGAMDGYTFGSGTRLTVV.

J is TRBJ1-3 and V is TRBV29-1; no firm D call. Trimming removed 7 bases at V and 0 bases at J, with 4 bases between. The germline CDR1 and CDR2 sequences are SQVTM and ANQGSEA. The CDR3 totals 11 residues. CDR3 sequence (DNA): TGCAGCGCTAGCTCTGGAAACACCATATATTTT. It translates to CSASSGNTIYF. The full variable domain, its missing parts supplied by reference TRBV29-1 and TRBJ1-3, is SAVISQKPSRDICQRGTSLTIQCQVDSQVTMMFWYRQQPGQSLTLIATANQGSEATYESGFVIDKFPISRPNLTFSTLTVSNMSPEDSSIYLCSASSGNTIYFGEGSWLTVV.

The chain combines TRBV7-3 with TRBJ1-1; no clear D. V was pared by 5 bases and J by 4 bases, with 11 bases between. The germline gives CDR1 SGHTA, CDR2 FQGTGA. The CDR3 consists of 13 residues. The CDR3 DNA reads as TGTGCCAGCAGCAACAGTGTTGCCACTGAAGCTTTCTTT. Its translation: CASSNSVATEAFF.